The sequence of this T cell receptor (beta chain) was determined in a study of T cell repertoires in cytomegalovirus infection (dated by TCRdb to between 2018 and 2021). Study-level background: Donor HLA type was relevant to the analysis, because carriage of CMV infection together with the matching HLA type was indicated by public TCR beta signatures. The full study reports these points: In both this cohort and an independent cohort of 350 to 400 donors, the cumulative frequency of public TCR beta family members distinguished carriers of CMV infection plus the relevant HLA type. The ex vivo response was dominated by HLA-C-restricted CMV-specific TCR beta clonotypes, which also provided the single most frequent clonotype in two of eight donors.

The trim is 3 bases for V and 0 bases for J, with a gap of 10 bases between the germline ends. CDR1 and CDR2 are read off the germline V gene (reference sequence) as LNHDA and SQIVND. There are 15 amino acids in the CDR3, from cysteine to phenylalanine inclusive. Of all the DNA, just the CDR3 is kept, 45 bases in frame from base 1. In its sample, this clonotype was seen a few times. What this receptor recognizes is not known. Base-call qualities are not available, and no considerably larger clone is one nucleotide away. Instrument on record: Illumina HiSeq 1500. TCRdb reran the public reads through fastp at Q25 and MiXCR, keeping productive beta chains. Identical CDR3 protein sequences are pooled into one entry, listed with their most common genes and DNA. This sample is represented by approximately 700,000 distinct CDR3 sequences; approximately 34% of them were singletons. The top ten clonotypes cover about 2.8% of the sample.

Sequences were obtained from PBMCs. The rearranged segments are TRBV19 and TRBJ2-3; TRBD1 is a weak D gene call, 5 bases matching. The sequence was obtained from a human donor in good health (CMV status not recorded). Some clones in this sample may be carry-over from other donors' samples. CDR3 region: CASSILWGSTDTQYF. The bases read TGTGCCAGTAGTATCCTCTGGGGCAGCACAGATACGCAGTATTTT.